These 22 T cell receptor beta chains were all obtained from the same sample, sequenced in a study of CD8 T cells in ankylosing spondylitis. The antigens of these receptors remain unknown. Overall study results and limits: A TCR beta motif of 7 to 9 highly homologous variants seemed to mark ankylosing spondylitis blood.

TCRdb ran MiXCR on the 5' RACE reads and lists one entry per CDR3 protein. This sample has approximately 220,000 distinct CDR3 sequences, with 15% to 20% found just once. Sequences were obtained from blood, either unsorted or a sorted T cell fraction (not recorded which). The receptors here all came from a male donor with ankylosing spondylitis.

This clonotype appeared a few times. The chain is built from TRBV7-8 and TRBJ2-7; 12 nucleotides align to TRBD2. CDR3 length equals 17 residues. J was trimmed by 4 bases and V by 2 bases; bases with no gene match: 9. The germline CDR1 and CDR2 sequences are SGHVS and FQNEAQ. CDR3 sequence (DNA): TGTGCCAGCAGCTTAAAGTCCGTCCTAGCGGGAGGGTACGAGCAGTACTTC. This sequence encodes CASSLKSVLAGGYEQYF.

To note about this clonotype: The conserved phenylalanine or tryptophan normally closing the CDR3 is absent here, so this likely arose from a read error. CDR3 DNA sequence: TGTGCCAGCAGCTTGATGTCAGGTGTGGGTCTTTACGAGCAGTACCTC. This sequence encodes CASSLMSGVGLYEQYL. The genes are TRBV7-8 and TRBJ2-7; D call uncertain. This CDR3 comprises 16 residues. V was cut by 3 bases and J by 4 bases, with 19 bases left in between. Per germline, CDR1 SGHVS and CDR2 FQNEAQ.

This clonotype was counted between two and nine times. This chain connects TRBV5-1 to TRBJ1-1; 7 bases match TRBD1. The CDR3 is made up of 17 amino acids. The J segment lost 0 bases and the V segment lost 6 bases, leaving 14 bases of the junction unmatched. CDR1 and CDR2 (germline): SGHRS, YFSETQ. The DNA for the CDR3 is TGCGCCAGCACCCCAGGGGGGACAGCCTCCATGAACACTGAAGCTTTCTTT. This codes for CASTPGGTASMNTEAFF.

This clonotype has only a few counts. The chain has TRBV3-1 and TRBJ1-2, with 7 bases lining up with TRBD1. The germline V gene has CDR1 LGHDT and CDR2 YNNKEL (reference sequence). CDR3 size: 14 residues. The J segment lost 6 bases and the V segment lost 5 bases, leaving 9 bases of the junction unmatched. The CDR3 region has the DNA TGTGCCAGCAGCGAAACAGGGGAGGGGAATGGCTACACCTTC. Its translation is CASSETGEGNGYTF.

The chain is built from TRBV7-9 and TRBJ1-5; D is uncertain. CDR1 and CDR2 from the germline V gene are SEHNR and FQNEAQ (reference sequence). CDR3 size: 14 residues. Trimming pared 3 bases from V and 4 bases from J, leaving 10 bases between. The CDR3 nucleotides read TGTGCCAGCAGCTTGGGTGCCATAAATCAGCCCCAGCATTTT. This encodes CASSLGAINQPQHF.

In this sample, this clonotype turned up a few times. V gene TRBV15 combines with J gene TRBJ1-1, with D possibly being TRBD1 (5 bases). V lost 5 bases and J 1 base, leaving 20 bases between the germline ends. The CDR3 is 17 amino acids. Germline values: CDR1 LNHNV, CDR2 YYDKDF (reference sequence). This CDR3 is CATSARRGGTTNTEAFF. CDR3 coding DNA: TGTGCCACCAGCGCCCGACGCGGTGGGACGACGAACACTGAAGCTTTCTTT.

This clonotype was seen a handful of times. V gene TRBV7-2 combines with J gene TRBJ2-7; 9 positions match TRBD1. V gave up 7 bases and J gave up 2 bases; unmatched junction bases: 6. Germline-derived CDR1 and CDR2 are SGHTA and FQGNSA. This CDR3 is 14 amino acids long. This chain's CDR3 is CASKMTGGTYEQYF. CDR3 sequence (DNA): TGTGCCAGCAAAATGACAGGGGGAACCTACGAGCAGTACTTC.

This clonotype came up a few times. CDR3 residues: CASSEIEPDSSGYTF. In DNA form, the CDR3 reads TGTGCCAGCAGTGAAATAGAACCGGACAGTAGCGGCTACACCTTC. The chain carries TRBV25-1 and TRBJ1-2; perhaps TRBD1 as D (6 bases). Trimming pared 2 bases from V and 8 bases from J, leaving 18 bases between. CDR3 length: 15 residues. Looked up from germline, CDR1 is MGHDK and CDR2 is SYGVNS.

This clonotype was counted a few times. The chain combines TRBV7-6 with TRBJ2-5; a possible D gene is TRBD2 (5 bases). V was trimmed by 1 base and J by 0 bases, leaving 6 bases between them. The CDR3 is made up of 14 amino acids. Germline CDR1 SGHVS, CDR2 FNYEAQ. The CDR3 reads CASSLGENQETQYF. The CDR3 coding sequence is TGTGCCAGCAGCTTAGGGGAGAACCAAGAGACCCAGTACTTC.

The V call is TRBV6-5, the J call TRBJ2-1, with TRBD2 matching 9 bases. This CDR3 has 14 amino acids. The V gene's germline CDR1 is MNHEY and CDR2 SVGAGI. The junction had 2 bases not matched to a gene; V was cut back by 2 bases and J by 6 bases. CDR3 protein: CASSYGRGGNEQFF. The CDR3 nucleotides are TGTGCCAGCAGTTACGGGCGGGGGGGCAATGAGCAGTTCTTC.

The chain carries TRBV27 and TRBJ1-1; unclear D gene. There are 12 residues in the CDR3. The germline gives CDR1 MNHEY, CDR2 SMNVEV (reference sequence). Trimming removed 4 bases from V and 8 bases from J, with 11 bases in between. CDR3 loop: CASSSRTEEAFF. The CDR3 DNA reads TGTGCCAGCAGTTCACGGACCGAAGAAGCTTTCTTT.

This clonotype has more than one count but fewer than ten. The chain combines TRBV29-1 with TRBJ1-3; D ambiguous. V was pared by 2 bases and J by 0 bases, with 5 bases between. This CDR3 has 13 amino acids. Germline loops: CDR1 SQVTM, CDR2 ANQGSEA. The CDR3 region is CSVESGSGNTIYF. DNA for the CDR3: TGCAGCGTTGAATCAGGCTCTGGAAACACCATATATTTT.

The CDR3 sequence: CASSQDGGTSYEQYF. The CDR3, as DNA: TGTGCCAGCAGCCAAGATGGGGGGACTTCCTACGAGCAGTACTTC. The chain carries TRBV4-2 and TRBJ2-7; possible D gene TRBD2, 6 bases. Trimming took off 0 bases at V and 1 base at J, with 10 bases between the two ends. The CDR3 contains 15 residues. Germline-derived CDR1 and CDR2 are LGHNA and YNFKEQ.

CDR3 bases: TGTGCCAGCAGCTTAGGAGGCGCTAACTATGGCTACACCTTC. Protein: CASSLGGANYGYTF. The chain employs TRBV7-9 and TRBJ1-2, with D uncertain. The CDR3 consists of 14 residues. The V gene lost 1 base and the J gene lost 0 bases, with 6 bases spanning the gap. Looked up from germline, CDR1 is SEHNR and CDR2 is FQNEAQ (reference sequence).

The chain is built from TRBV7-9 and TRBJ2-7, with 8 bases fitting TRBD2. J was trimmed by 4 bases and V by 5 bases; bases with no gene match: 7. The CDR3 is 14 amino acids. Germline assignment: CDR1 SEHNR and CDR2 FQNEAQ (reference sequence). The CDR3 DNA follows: TGTGCCAGCAGCCCGGGGGGGGTAGGTTACGAGCAGTACTTC. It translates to CASSPGGVGYEQYF. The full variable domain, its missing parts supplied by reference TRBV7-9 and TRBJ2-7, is DTGVSQNPRHKITKRGQNVTFRCDPISEHNRLYWYRQTLGQGPEFLTYFQNEAQLEKSRLLSDRFSAERPKGSFSTLEIQRTEQGDSAMYLCASSPGGVGYEQYFGPGTRLTVT.

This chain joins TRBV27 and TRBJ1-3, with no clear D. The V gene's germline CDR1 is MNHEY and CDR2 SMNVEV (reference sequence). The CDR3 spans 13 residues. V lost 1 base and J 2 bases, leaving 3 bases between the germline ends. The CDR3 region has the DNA TGTGCCAGCAGTTTATTTCCTGGAAACACCATATATTTT. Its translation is CASSLFPGNTIYF.

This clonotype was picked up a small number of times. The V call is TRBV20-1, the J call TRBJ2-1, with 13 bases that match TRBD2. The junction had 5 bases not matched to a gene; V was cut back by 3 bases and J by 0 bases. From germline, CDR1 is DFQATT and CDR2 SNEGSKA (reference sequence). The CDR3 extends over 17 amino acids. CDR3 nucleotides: TGCAGTGCTAGGGGACTAGCGGGGACGAGCTCCTACAATGAGCAGTTCTTC. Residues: CSARGLAGTSSYNEQFF.

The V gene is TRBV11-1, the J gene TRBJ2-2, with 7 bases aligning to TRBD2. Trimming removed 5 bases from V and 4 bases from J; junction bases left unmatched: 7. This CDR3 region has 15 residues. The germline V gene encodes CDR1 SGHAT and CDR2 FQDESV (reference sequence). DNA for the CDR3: TGTGCCAGCAGCCCGAGGACTAGTAGCACCGGGGAGCTGTTTTTT. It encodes CASSPRTSSTGELFF. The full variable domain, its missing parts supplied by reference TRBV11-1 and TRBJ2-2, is EAEVAQSPRYKITEKSQAVAFWCDPISGHATLYWYRQILGQGPELLVQFQDESVVDDSQLPKDRFSAERLKGVDSTLKIQPAELGDSAMYLCASSPRTSSTGELFFGEGSRLTVL.

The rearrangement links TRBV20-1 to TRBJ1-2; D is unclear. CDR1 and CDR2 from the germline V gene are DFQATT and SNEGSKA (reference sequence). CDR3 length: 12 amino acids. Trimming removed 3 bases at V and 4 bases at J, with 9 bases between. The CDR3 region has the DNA TGCAGTGCTAGGCACAGCGCCTATGGCTACACCTTC. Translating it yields CSARHSAYGYTF.

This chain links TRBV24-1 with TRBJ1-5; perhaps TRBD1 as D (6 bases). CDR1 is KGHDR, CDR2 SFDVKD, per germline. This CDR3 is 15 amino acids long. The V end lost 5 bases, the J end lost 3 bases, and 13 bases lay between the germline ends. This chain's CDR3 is CATSASAGDNQPQHF. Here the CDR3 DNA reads TGTGCCACCAGTGCCTCGGCAGGGGACAATCAGCCCCAGCATTTT.

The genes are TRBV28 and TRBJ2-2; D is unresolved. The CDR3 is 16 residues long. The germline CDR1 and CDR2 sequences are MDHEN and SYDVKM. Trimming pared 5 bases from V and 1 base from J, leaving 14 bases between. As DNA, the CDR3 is TGTGCCAGCAGTGTTCCCTACAGCCTGAACACCGGGGAGCTGTTTTTT. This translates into CASSVPYSLNTGELFF.

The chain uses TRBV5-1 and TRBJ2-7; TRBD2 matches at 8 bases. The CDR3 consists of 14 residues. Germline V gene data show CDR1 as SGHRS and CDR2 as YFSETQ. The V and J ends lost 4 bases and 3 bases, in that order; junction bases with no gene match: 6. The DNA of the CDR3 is TGCGCCAGCAGCCAGAGCGGGAGTGTCTACGAGCAGTACTTC. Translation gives CASSQSGSVYEQYF.